Below are 10 T cell receptor beta chains sequenced from a single sample in a study of blood T cell repertoires in COVID-19. Clones were sequenced by immunoSEQ multiplex PCR, and TCRdb holds only the in-frame ones, with some missing. This table holds around 64,000 clones, roughly 85% found once. The sequencing input was peripheral blood. These receptors all come from a man aged 60 to 75 with acute or convalescent COVID-19.

The V gene is TRBV7-2, the J gene TRBJ1-5; unclear D gene. Germline V gives CDR1 SGHTA, CDR2 FQGNSA. CDR3 size: 15 residues. V lost 5 bases, J lost 0 bases, and 11 bases lay in between. CDR3 loop: CASSPSSLSNQPQHF. The DNA for the CDR3 is TGTGCCAGCAGCCCAAGCTCCCTTAGCAATCAGCCCCAGCATTTT.

The J gene is TRBJ2-5, the V gene TRBV5-1, with TRBD1 identical over 9 bases. V lost 4 bases and J lost 2; bases outside the gene matches: 9. This CDR3 has 16 residues. The germline gives CDR1 SGHRS, CDR2 YFSETQ. The CDR3 DNA reads TGCGCCAGCAGCACCCGGACAGGGGACCATCAAGAGACCCAGTACTTC. It codes for CASSTRTGDHQETQYF.

This clone occurred a few times. The CDR3 DNA reads TGCGCCAGCAGCCCCCGCGGCGGGATGGAGACCCAGTACTTC. Translating it yields CASSPRGGMETQYF. The rearrangement joins TRBV4-1 to TRBJ2-5, with a weak D call TRBD2 (6 bases). The CDR3 length is 14 residues. Trimming removed 4 bases at V and 5 bases at J, with 14 bases between. The V gene's germline CDR1 is MGHRA and CDR2 YSYEKL.

The rearrangement uses TRBV5-6 and TRBJ1-2; the match to TRBD1 covers 9 bases. The trim removed 3 bases at V and 7 bases at J, leaving 13 bases unmatched. Germline CDR1 reads SGHDT; CDR2 reads YYEEEE. This CDR3 contains 16 residues. The CDR3 region has the DNA TGTGCCAGCAGCTCCGAAGCGCGGACAGGGGCGGGTGGCTACACCTTC. Its protein product is CASSSEARTGAGGYTF.

V usage is TRBV9 and J usage is TRBJ1-6; D call uncertain. This CDR3 is built from 15 residues. Germline CDR1 reads SGDLS; CDR2 reads YYNGEE. Trimming removed 0 bases from V and 6 bases from J, with 10 bases in between. For the CDR3, the DNA is TGTGCCAGCAGCGTAGCTCCCCTGAGTAATTCACCCCTCCACTTT. This encodes CASSVAPLSNSPLHF.

V and J are TRBV18 and TRBJ1-5, with D hard to call. V lost 5 bases, J lost 1 base, and 12 bases lay in between. Germline-derived CDR1 and CDR2 are KGHSH and LQKENI. The CDR3 consists of 15 residues. This chain's CDR3 is CASSSNPPSNQPQHF. The CDR3, as DNA: TGTGCCAGCTCAAGCAACCCGCCAAGCAATCAGCCCCAGCATTTT.

This rearrangement joins TRBV7-9 to TRBJ2-1, with 7 bases identical to TRBD2. This CDR3 region has 14 residues. CDR1 is SEHNR, CDR2 FQNEAQ, per germline (reference sequence). Unmatched junction bases numbered 10, after V lost 5 bases and J lost 9 bases. The DNA of the CDR3 is TGTGCCAGCAGCCAAACCGGGACTACTATTGAGCAGTTCTTC. Translating it yields CASSQTGTTIEQFF. The variable domain in full, with the rest retrieved from reference TRBV7-9 and TRBJ2-1, is DTGVSQNPRHKITKRGQNVTFRCDPISEHNRLYWYRQTLGQGPEFLTYFQNEAQLEKSRLLSDRFSAERPKGSFSTLEIQRTEQGDSAMYLCASSQTGTTIEQFFGPGTRLTVL.

The chain couples TRBV5-6 to TRBJ1-2, with no clear D. Per the germline V gene, CDR1 is SGHDT and CDR2 is YYEEEE. V was cut by 3 bases and J by 1 base, with 4 bases left in between. The CDR3 is 12 residues long. In DNA, the CDR3 is TGTGCCAGCAGCTCCAGTAACTATGGCTACACCTTC. This codes for CASSSSNYGYTF.

The gene calls are TRBV4-1 and TRBJ2-6, with D tentatively TRBD1 (6 bases). Germline CDR1 reads MGHRA; CDR2 reads YSYEKL. V lost 0 bases, J lost 4 bases, and 16 bases lay in between. The CDR3 is 18 amino acids. The CDR3 DNA reads as TGCGCCAGCAGCCAAGAATGGGTGCTGGGGGCAGGGGCCAACGTCCTGACTTTC. This encodes CASSQEWVLGAGANVLTF.

The chain links TRBV2 to TRBJ1-5; maybe TRBD1 (5 bases). The germline CDR1 and CDR2 sequences are SNHLY and FYNNEI. This CDR3 has 13 residues. Trimming cost V 6 bases and J 3 bases, with 9 bases left between them. The CDR3 region is CASRRGPNQPQHF. The CDR3 nucleotides read TGTGCCAGCAGAAGGGGCCCCAATCAGCCCCAGCATTTT.